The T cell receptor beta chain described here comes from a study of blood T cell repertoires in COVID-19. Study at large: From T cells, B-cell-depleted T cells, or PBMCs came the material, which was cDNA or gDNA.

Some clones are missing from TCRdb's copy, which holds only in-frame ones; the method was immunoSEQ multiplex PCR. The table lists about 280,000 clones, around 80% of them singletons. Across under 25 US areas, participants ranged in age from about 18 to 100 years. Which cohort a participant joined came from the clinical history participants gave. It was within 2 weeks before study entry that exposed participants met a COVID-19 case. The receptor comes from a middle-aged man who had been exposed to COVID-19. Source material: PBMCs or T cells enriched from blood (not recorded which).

CDR3 nucleotide sequence: TGTGCCTGGGCTGAGCGGGCTGGCACAGATACGCAGTATTTT. It encodes CAWAERAGTDTQYF. The rearrangement joins TRBV30 to TRBJ2-3; D is possibly TRBD2 (6 bases). The CDR3 is 14 amino acids. Germline V gives CDR1 GTSNPN, CDR2 SVGIG (reference sequence). V lost 5 bases and J 1 base, leaving 13 bases between the germline ends.